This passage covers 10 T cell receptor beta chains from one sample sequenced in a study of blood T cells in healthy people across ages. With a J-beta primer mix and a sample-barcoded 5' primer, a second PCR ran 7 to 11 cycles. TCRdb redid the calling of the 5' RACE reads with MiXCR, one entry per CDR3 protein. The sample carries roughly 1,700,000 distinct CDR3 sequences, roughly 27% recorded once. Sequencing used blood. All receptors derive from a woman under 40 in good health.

Here the CDR3 reads CASRSDRTASNCEQYF. CDR3 DNA: TGTGCCAGCAGGTCCGATAGAACAGCTTCCAACTGCGAGCAGTACTTC. This chain links TRBV7-9 with TRBJ2-7; no clear D. Germline CDR1 is SEHNR and CDR2 is FQNEAQ (reference sequence). The CDR3 totals 16 residues. V lost 6 bases to trimming and J lost 6 bases, with 24 bases between them.

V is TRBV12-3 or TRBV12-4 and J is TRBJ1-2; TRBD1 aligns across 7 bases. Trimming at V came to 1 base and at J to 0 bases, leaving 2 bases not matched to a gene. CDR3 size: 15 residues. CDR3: CASSLEGAANYGYTF. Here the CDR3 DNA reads TGTGCCAGCAGTTTAGAGGGGGCCGCTAACTATGGCTACACCTTC.

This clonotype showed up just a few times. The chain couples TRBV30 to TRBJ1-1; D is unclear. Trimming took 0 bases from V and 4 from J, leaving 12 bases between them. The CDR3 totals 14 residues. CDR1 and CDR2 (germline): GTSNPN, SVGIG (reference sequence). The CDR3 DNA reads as TGTGCCTGGAGTGTCGGGCAGCCGGGCACTGAAGCTTTCTTT. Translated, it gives CAWSVGQPGTEAFF.

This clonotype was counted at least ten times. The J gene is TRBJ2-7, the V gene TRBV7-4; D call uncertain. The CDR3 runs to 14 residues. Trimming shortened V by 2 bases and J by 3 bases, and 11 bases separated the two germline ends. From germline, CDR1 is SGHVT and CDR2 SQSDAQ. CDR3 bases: TGTGCCAGCAGCTTATCCCTGCCAGACTACGAGCAGTACTTC. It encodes CASSLSLPDYEQYF.

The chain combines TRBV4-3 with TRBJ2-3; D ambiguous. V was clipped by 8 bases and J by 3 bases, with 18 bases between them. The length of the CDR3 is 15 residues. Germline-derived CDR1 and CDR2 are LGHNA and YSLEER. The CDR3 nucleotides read TGCGCCAGCTCCCGACGTCCTCGATGGACAGATACGCAGTATTTT. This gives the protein CASSRRPRWTDTQYF.

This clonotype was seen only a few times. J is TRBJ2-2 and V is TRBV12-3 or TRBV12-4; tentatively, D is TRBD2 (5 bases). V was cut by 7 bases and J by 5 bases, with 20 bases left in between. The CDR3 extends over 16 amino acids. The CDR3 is CASNDEDSSGTGELFF. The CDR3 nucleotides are TGTGCCAGCAACGACGAGGACTCGTCGGGTACCGGGGAGCTGTTTTTT.

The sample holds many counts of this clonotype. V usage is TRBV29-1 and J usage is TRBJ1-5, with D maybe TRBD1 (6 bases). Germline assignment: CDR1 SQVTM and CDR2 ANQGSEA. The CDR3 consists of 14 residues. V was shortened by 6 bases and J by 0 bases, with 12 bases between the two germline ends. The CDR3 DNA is TGCAGCGTGTCGGACAGATATAGCAATCAGCCCCAGCATTTT. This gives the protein CSVSDRYSNQPQHF.

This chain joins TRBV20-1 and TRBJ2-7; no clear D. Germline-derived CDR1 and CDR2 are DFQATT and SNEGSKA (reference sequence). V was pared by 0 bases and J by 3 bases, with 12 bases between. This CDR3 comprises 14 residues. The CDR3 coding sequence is TGCAGTGCTAGAGATCTTTCGTGGGACTACGAGCAGTACTTC. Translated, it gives CSARDLSWDYEQYF.

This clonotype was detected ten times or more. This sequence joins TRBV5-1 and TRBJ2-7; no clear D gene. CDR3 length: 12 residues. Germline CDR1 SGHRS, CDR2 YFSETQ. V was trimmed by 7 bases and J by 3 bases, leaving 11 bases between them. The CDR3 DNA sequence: TGCGCCAGCGGCGGAGATTTCTACGAGCAGTACTTC. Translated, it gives CASGGDFYEQYF.

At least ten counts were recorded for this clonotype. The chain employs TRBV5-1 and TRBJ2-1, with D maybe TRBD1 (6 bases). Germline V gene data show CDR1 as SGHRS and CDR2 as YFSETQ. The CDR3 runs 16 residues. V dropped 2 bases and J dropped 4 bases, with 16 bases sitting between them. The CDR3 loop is CASSLVPSTGYNEQFF. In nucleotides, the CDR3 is TGCGCCAGCAGCTTAGTCCCCTCTACAGGGTACAATGAGCAGTTCTTC.